This TCR beta chain was recovered during a study of shared clonotypes between healthy human individuals (TCRdb year 2020). General notes on the study: A couple of women and a few men aged 18 to 49 years were included in the cohort. Blood TCR repertoires of about five healthy adults were deeply sequenced to estimate repertoire size and the extent of clonotype sharing between individuals. Different laboratories and diverse techniques were used to prepare libraries and sequence TCR repertoires, to increase sequencing depth and limit assay-specific biases. Each donor's leukapheresis produced roughly between roughly 0.94 and 9.5 billion PBMCs. For each donor, CD4 naive and CD4 memory were each given three plates, CD8 naive was given two plates, and CD8 memory was given one plate.

A word on this clone: It has no known antigen specificity. No quality values exist for individual bases; no much larger clone is one base distant.

Using the deep immunoSEQ assay, TCR CDR3 regions were amplified from genomic DNA by multiplex PCR. Extracted genomic DNA from each cell subset was distributed evenly across all wells of several immunoSEQ 96-well plates, and each plate was treated as a replicate. For sorted subsets, around 200 ng genomic DNA, equal to approximately 30,000 T cell genomes, was loaded into each replicate PCR. The purified libraries were quantified using a Qubit 3.0 fluorometer, sized with a Bioanalyzer 2100, and then quantified again using the KAPA Library Quantification kit. Every immunoSEQ 96-well plate was sequenced on a separate single-read 150-cycle Illumina NextSeq 550 flow cell. From the authors' description of their analysis: Because the immunoSEQ output included only junctional sequences and no quality scores, the filtering could not be the same as the filtering used for full-length reads. Sequences were annotated with PyIR, a Python wrapper for IgBLAST v1.9, and V/J genes and CDR3 were assigned using IMGT germline references. Reads were removed for weak V/J assignments (E-value above 1e-6), missing CDR3, stop codons, out-of-frame junctions, or ambiguous translated residues. V3J clonotypes were defined as sequences sharing the same inferred V gene, J gene, and CDR3 amino acid sequence. Percentage overlap between repertoires was calculated by dividing the number of shared unique clonotypes by the size of the smaller repertoire. RTK rarefaction, the Chao1 estimator, and Recon v2.1 estimates of unobserved clonotypes were used to assess repertoire richness. Generation probabilities for all TCRbeta clonotypes obtained by the gDNA method from a handful of donors were computed using OLGA. Entries here come from immuneACCESS through TCRdb and include only in-frame sequences with V and J called. Some clones fail to appear in such tables; in the studies checked, an unresolved V gene covers under half of the shortfall, and the cause of the remainder is unknown. The D gene and trimming were derived from the DNA, and the V and J assignments and clone size from that table. The sample contains around 1.9 million clones, roughly 93% of them found a single time. The top ten clones comprise about 1.7% of the sample.

V was cut back by 4 bases and J by 3 bases, leaving a gap of 15 bases between them. The germline V gene (reference sequence) supplies CDR1 PRHDT and CDR2 FYEKMQ. The cysteine opens and the phenylalanine closes a CDR3 of 15 amino acids. Just CDR3 DNA is preserved here, 45 bases in frame from base 1. CD8 naive samples were obtained by positive selection for CCR7 among CD45RO-negative cells, yielding a CD45RA+CCR7+ population from which TemRA cells were excluded. The donors were healthy, HIV-negative adults with no recently reported acute infections or vaccinations. Every donor was a Caucasian adult residing in Nashville, Tennessee, USA. Blood was collected by leukapheresis, and PBMCs were isolated by Ficoll-Histopaque density gradient centrifugation and then cryopreserved in liquid nitrogen vapor phase. Purity and quantity of every magnetically sorted T cell population were checked by analytical flow cytometry. Genomic DNA was isolated from each sorted fraction and quantified by UV absorbance on a Nanodrop 2000c.

Results and caveats for the whole study, not just this receptor: Sampling was restricted to blood, and TCR repertoires in tissues likely differ from the TCR repertoires found in blood. Even with the large sequencing depth, rarefaction of the sorted-subset datasets indicated that sequencing was incomplete. Larger estimated clonotype richness was generally found for naive subsets than for memory subsets. Based on pairwise subsampling, the degree of clonotype sharing among donors was expected to be affected by sequencing depth. Because the study included a small number of donors, the genetic and exposure-history diversity represented was limited. Compared with non-shared clonotypes, clonotypes shared by all four sorted-subset donors had higher generation probabilities. About 4.5% of naive CD4, 3.5% of naive CD8, about 2.1% of memory CD4, and approximately 0.4% of memory CD8 clonotypes were shared across several donors.

Rearrangement joined TRBV13 to TRBJ1-1; the D gene is perhaps TRBD1, from 5 matching bases. The clonotype comes from a man aged 18 to 29 in good health. Some clones in this sample may be carry-over from other donors' samples. The sequencing input was naive CD8+ T cells from PBMCs. The sample's cell subset or site label, decoded: CD45RA+CCR7+. CDR3 loop: CASSYLESGDTEAFF. DNA sequence: TGTGCCAGCAGCTACCTAGAGTCGGGGGACACTGAAGCTTTCTTT.